The present TCR beta chain was sequenced within a study of T-cell memory formation after mild COVID-19. Study information: TCR clustering was largely donor specific.

V lost 2 bases, J lost 0 bases, and 8 bases stayed unmatched. The CDR3 length is 17 residues. TCRdb reanalysed the 5' RACE reads using MiXCR and keeps one entry per CDR3 protein. This sample has about 400,000 distinct CDR3 sequences, with about 22% found just once. The chain uses TRBV12-3 or TRBV12-4 and TRBJ2-3; 7 bases are shared with TRBD2. The sequencing sample was made of PBMCs or a T cell subset sorted from them (not recorded which). The sequence was obtained from an adult woman who had mild COVID-19 (a few samples of this study predate the infection). Cell type and time point are not known. The CDR3 is CASSLSGGSGSTDTQYF. The CDR3 bases are TGTGCCAGCAGTTTATCCGGGGGTAGCGGGAGCACAGATACGCAGTATTTT.